A single sample is the source of the 3 T cell receptor beta chains below, sequenced in a study of response to subunit inactivated influenza vaccine. TCRdb re-derived calls from the RT-PCR reads in MiXCR, one entry per CDR3 protein. Of 500,000 to 600,000 distinct CDR3 sequences listed, approximately 10% are singletons. The sample here was PBMCs from blood, taken on the day of vaccination. Receptors were obtained from a man over 45 who received an inactivated influenza vaccine.

This rearrangement joins TRBV6-1 to TRBJ2-7; 10 nucleotides align to TRBD2. Looked up from germline, CDR1 is MNHNS and CDR2 is SASEGT. The CDR3 loop spans 14 amino acids. Trimming took 6 bases from V and 4 from J; bases not matched to a gene: 6. As DNA, the CDR3 is TGTGCCAGCAGCACACCACTAGCGGGATACGAGCAGTACTTC. Residues: CASSTPLAGYEQYF.

The chain combines TRBV7-2 with TRBJ2-3; the D is unclear. With 7 bases removed from V and 3 bases from J, the gap between germline ends came to 8 bases. This CDR3 is 12 amino acids long. Looked up from germline, CDR1 is SGHTA and CDR2 is FQGNSA. CDR3: CASTEITDTQYF. The CDR3 DNA reads as TGTGCCAGCACCGAAATAACAGATACGCAGTATTTT.

V and J are TRBV5-6 and TRBJ2-3; 10 nucleotides align to TRBD1. V was pared by 2 bases and J by 5 bases, with 5 bases of the junction left unmatched. Looked up from germline, CDR1 is SGHDT and CDR2 is YYEEEE. The length of the CDR3 is 15 residues. The CDR3 DNA sequence: TGTGCCAGCAGCTTTGGGGACAGGGGCGGAGATACGCAGTATTTT. The encoded protein is CASSFGDRGGDTQYF.